This T cell receptor beta chain was documented in a study of blood T cells in healthy people across ages. Study-level results: Fewer expanded clones and more diversity marked long-lived versus aged donors. The CMV status of each donor remained undetermined, and this could have confounded shifts in expanded clonotypes.

To note about this clonotype: What it recognizes is unknown.

The second PCR ran roughly 6 to 11 cycles with a sample-barcoded 5' primer and J-beta primers. One entry per CDR3 protein, called by TCRdb with MiXCR from the 5' RACE reads. The sample yields hundreds of thousands of distinct CDR3 sequences, around 45% seen once. The germline CDR1 and CDR2 sequences are DFQATT and SNEGSKA (reference sequence). CDR3 size: 15 residues. Trimming removed 6 bases from V and 0 bases from J, with 15 bases in between. The donors, healthy Caucasians from Russia, were aged 6 to 90. J is TRBJ2-1 and V is TRBV20-1; D gene ambiguous. Sample: blood. The sequence came from a man in his 60s in good health. The CDR3 sequence: CSATPDTSSYNEQFF. CDR3 bases: TGCAGTGCCACGCCAGACACGAGCTCCTACAATGAGCAGTTCTTC.